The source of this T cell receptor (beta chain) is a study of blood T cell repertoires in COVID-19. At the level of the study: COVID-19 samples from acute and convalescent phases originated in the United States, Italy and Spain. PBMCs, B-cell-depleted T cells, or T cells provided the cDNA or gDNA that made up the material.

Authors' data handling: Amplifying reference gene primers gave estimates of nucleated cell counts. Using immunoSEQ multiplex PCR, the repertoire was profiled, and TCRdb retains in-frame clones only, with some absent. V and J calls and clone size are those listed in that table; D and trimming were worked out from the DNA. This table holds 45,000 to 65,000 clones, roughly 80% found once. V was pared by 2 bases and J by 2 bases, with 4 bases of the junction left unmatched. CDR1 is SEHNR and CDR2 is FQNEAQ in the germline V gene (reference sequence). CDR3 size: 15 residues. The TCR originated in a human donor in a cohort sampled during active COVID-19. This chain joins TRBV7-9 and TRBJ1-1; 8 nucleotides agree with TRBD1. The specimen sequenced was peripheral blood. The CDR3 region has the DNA TGTGCCAGCAGCTTATTCGACAGGGGTAACACTGAAGCTTTCTTT. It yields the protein CASSLFDRGNTEAFF.